Sequencing of this T cell receptor (beta chain) was carried out in a study of cytomegalovirus exposure and HLA in healthy donors. PCR used 60 Vbeta primers and 13 Jbeta primers. The table came from immunoSEQ multiplex PCR; TCRdb's copy has only in-frame clones and leaves some out. The sample records about 120,000 clones, more than 60% being singletons. This clone has only one observation. Its antigen remains unidentified. Findings and caveats of the study: Being indistinguishable, some V segments were excluded, TRBV6-2 and TRBV6-3 among them. As a later analysis revealed, the rate of TCR association differed by HLA locus, with DRB1 most and HLA-C fewest.

The CDR3 is made up of 13 amino acids. V lost 1 base and J 7 bases, leaving 11 bases between the germline ends. Germline V CDR1 and CDR2: PRHDT, FYEKMQ (reference sequence). Sequenced: PBMCs. This TCR came from a young man in good health and CMV-seropositive. The chain recombines TRBV13 with TRBJ2-7; no clear D. In DNA, the CDR3 is TGTGCCAGCAGCTTAGTGGGCCCTGGAGAGCAGTACTTC. Its translation: CASSLVGPGEQYF.